What follows are 19 T cell receptor beta chains derived from one specimen sequenced in a study of graft-versus-host responses after intestinal transplantation. Their antigens remain unidentified. Profiled with immunoSEQ multiplex PCR; TCRdb holds only in-frame clones, not every one. This sample carries tens of thousands of clones, approximately 88% of them seen once, and the ten largest clones take roughly 0.32%. The specimen was unstimulated CD4+ T cells sorted from spleen or lymph node cells, collected before intestinal transplant. These receptors were taken from a human donor who received an intestinal transplant.

This clone was counted a single time. This chain joins TRBV6-5 and TRBJ1-3; D is perhaps TRBD1 (5 bases). The CDR3 runs 16 residues. V was shortened by 0 bases and J by 0 bases, with 9 bases between the two germline ends. Germline V CDR1 and CDR2: MNHEY, SVGAGI. CDR3 amino acids: CASSYSGPFSGNTIYF. The CDR3, as DNA: TGTGCCAGCAGTTACTCGGGGCCGTTCTCTGGAAACACCATATATTTT.

The V and J genes are TRBV19 and TRBJ1-1, with 11 bases fitting TRBD1. From germline, CDR1 is LNHDA and CDR2 SQIVND (reference sequence). This CDR3 has 16 amino acids. The trim removed 7 bases at V and 4 bases at J, leaving 11 bases unmatched. This chain's CDR3 is CASTTRVGTGGTEAFF. As DNA, the CDR3 is TGTGCCAGTACTACGAGAGTAGGGACAGGGGGCACTGAAGCTTTCTTT.

The V gene is TRBV30, the J gene TRBJ1-1, with no clear D. Germline CDR1 GTSNPN, CDR2 SVGIG (reference sequence). The V and J ends lost 3 bases and 4 bases respectively, with 12 bases between them. The CDR3 extends over 13 amino acids. The CDR3 nucleotides read TGTGCCTGGAGCGCTCGGGGTGGCACTGAAGCTTTCTTT. Translated, it gives CAWSARGGTEAFF.

V and J are TRBV6-1 and TRBJ2-1, with D possibly being TRBD2 (5 bases). Germline lookup yields CDR1 MNHNS and CDR2 SASEGT. V lost 4 bases and J lost 9, with 13 bases in between. The CDR3 runs to 13 residues. CDR3 sequence reads: CASSGERFGEQFF. DNA of the CDR3: TGTGCCAGCAGTGGGGAGAGGTTCGGTGAGCAGTTCTTC.

The V call is TRBV9, the J call TRBJ1-2; D is undetermined. The length of the CDR3 is 13 residues. Trimming removed 2 bases at V and 6 bases at J, with 11 bases between. The germline gives CDR1 SGDLS, CDR2 YYNGEE. CDR3 sequence (DNA): TGTGCCAGCAGCGTTAGTTGGTTGAATGGCTACACCTTC. Translating gives CASSVSWLNGYTF.

The gene calls are TRBV28 and TRBJ1-2, with D hard to call. The V gene lost 3 bases and the J gene lost 8 bases, with 10 bases spanning the gap. Germline V CDR1 and CDR2: MDHEN, SYDVKM. The CDR3 length is 12 residues. CDR3: CASSFLRGGYTF. The CDR3 region has the DNA TGTGCCAGCAGTTTCCTCCGCGGCGGCTACACCTTC.

This clone has a single count. The chain recombines TRBV4-2 with TRBJ2-7, with 9 bases aligning to TRBD2. The V and J ends lost 3 bases and 2 bases, in that order; junction bases with no gene match: 5. Germline CDR1 LGHNA, CDR2 YNFKEQ. CDR3 length equals 15 residues. DNA of the CDR3: TGTGCCAGCAGCCAGGCTAGCGGGGCTCCCTACGAGCAGTACTTC. This sequence encodes CASSQASGAPYEQYF.

The chain links TRBV6-1 to TRBJ1-6; maybe TRBD1 (6 bases). V lost 2 bases and J 2 bases, leaving 10 bases between the germline ends. The CDR3 length is 16 residues. CDR1 is MNHNS and CDR2 is SASEGT in the germline V gene. CDR3 region: CASSEMGATYNSPLHF. The DNA for the CDR3 is TGTGCCAGCAGTGAAATGGGGGCAACCTATAATTCACCCCTCCACTTT.

J is TRBJ2-3 and V is TRBV6-1; D unclear. The CDR3 spans 14 residues. The V and J ends lost 7 bases and 3 bases respectively, with 14 bases between them. In germline, CDR1 is MNHNS, CDR2 SASEGT. CDR3 amino acids: CASTNSRGTDTQYF. Written as DNA, the CDR3 is TGTGCCAGCACCAACTCAAGAGGTACAGATACGCAGTATTTT.

V and J are TRBV4-1 and TRBJ1-5; 9 nucleotides align to TRBD1. Germline V lookup: CDR1 MGHRA, CDR2 YSYEKL. This CDR3 is built from 15 residues. V gave up 1 base and J gave up 3 bases; unmatched junction bases: 1. The CDR3 reads CASSQGDRDNQPQHF. The CDR3 DNA sequence: TGCGCCAGCAGCCAAGGGGACAGGGACAATCAGCCCCAGCATTTT.

The chain uses TRBV6-1 and TRBJ1-2; TRBD1 matches 7 bases. The germline V gene encodes CDR1 MNHNS and CDR2 SASEGT. The CDR3 covers 14 residues. Trimming took 6 bases from V and 4 from J; bases not matched to a gene: 8. The CDR3 spells CASSAPGQPYGYTF. For the CDR3, the DNA is TGTGCCAGCAGCGCCCCGGGACAGCCCTATGGCTACACCTTC.

The chain employs TRBV18 and TRBJ2-1; TRBD1 is a possible D gene (6 bases). The CDR3 has 12 amino acids. Between the trimmed V and J ends, which lost 4 bases and 10 bases, there was a span of 11 bases. Germline-derived CDR1 and CDR2 are KGHSH and LQKENI. DNA for the CDR3: TGTGCCAGCTCACTTGGGACACTCGAGCAGTTCTTC. This translates into CASSLGTLEQFF.

The chain joins TRBV28 to TRBJ2-5; D is ambiguous. V lost 0 bases and J lost 2, with 4 bases in between. CDR3 length: 13 amino acids. Germline CDR1 and CDR2: MDHEN and SYDVKM. The CDR3 is CASSLWQQETQYF. In nucleotides, the CDR3 is TGTGCCAGCAGTTTATGGCAGCAAGAGACCCAGTACTTC.

The V and J genes are TRBV5-1 and TRBJ2-7; TRBD1 agrees at 7 bases. CDR3 length: 15 amino acids. The J segment lost 3 bases and the V segment lost 0 bases, leaving 6 bases of the junction unmatched. Germline CDR1 is SGHRS and CDR2 is YFSETQ. CDR3 coding DNA: TGCGCCAGCAGCTTGGATACGGGACAGCACTACGAGCAGTACTTC. Translating it yields CASSLDTGQHYEQYF.

The chain links TRBV7-2 to TRBJ2-3; TRBD2 might be the D (6 bases). The length of the CDR3 is 15 residues. Germline V gene data show CDR1 as SGHTA and CDR2 as FQGNSA. Deletions cut 7 bases from V and 2 bases from J, with 16 bases between. The CDR3 loop reads CASTTPRGTTDTQYF. CDR3 nucleotides: TGTGCCAGCACCACCCCACGCGGGACCACAGATACGCAGTATTTT.

This clone occurred a few times. The chain links TRBV28 to TRBJ2-7; 8 bases are a match to TRBD1. J gave up 7 bases and V 7 bases, and 15 bases lay outside the gene matches. Germline assignment: CDR1 MDHEN and CDR2 SYDVKM. There are 15 residues in the CDR3. The CDR3 DNA follows: TGTGCCAGCACCTTTACCCTCCGACAGGGGCGAGAGCAGTACTTC. Translated, it gives CASTFTLRQGREQYF.

The CDR3 is CAWSVWGTGQETQYF. The CDR3 DNA reads TGTGCCTGGAGTGTCTGGGGGACAGGACAAGAGACCCAGTACTTC. The chain couples TRBV30 to TRBJ2-5, with TRBD1 identical over 8 bases. Per germline, CDR1 GTSNPN and CDR2 SVGIG (reference sequence). The V gene end was trimmed by 0 bases and the J gene end by 2 bases; junction bases not matched to a gene: 5. The CDR3 is 15 residues long.

Only one count was recorded for this clone. The chain couples TRBV6-1 to TRBJ2-7, with 10 bases aligning to TRBD1. Germline V gives CDR1 MNHNS, CDR2 SASEGT. The length of the CDR3 is 14 residues. J was trimmed by 3 bases and V by 8 bases; bases with no gene match: 7. The CDR3 sequence: CASQTTGGHYEQYF. The DNA for the CDR3 is TGTGCCAGCCAGACGACAGGGGGCCACTACGAGCAGTACTTC.

This rearrangement joins TRBV5-1 to TRBJ2-3; possible D gene TRBD2, 6 bases. Germline V gene lookup returns CDR1 SGHRS and CDR2 YFSETQ. This CDR3 spans 14 amino acids. V was pared by 4 bases and J by 2 bases, with 11 bases between. The CDR3 region is CASSGGAYTDTQYF. The CDR3 bases are TGCGCCAGCAGCGGCGGGGCCTACACAGATACGCAGTATTTT.